The 12 T cell receptor beta chains listed next were all sequenced from one sample in a study of CD8+CD57+ T cells in acquired aplastic anemia. Sequenced patients had shown CD8+CD57+ cell expansion by flow cytometry. Profiling that covered TCR beta VDJ and CDR3 relied on genomic DNA as its template. TCRdb reanalysed the reads using MiXCR and keeps one entry per CDR3 protein. The sample includes 110,000 or so distinct CDR3 sequences, under 60% of them seen just once. Sequencing was performed on sorted CD4+, CD8+, or CD8+CD57+ T cells (not recorded which) from PBMCs. All receptors come from a human donor with aplastic anemia.

This clonotype has more than one count but fewer than ten. One base away lies a much larger clone, so this may be a sequencing read error. CDR3: CASSQDRDNYGYAF. The CDR3 nucleotides read TGCGCCAGCAGCCAAGACAGGGATAACTATGGCTACGCCTTC. The V call is TRBV4-1, the J call TRBJ1-2; D perhaps matches TRBD1 (5 bases). Germline CDR1 and CDR2: MGHRA and YSYEKL. The CDR3 spans 14 residues.

The chain has TRBV5-1 and TRBJ2-7; a possible D gene is TRBD1 (5 bases). CDR1 and CDR2 from the germline V gene are SGHRS and YFSETQ. The V and J ends lost 3 bases and 2 bases respectively, with 9 bases between them. The CDR3 loop spans 13 amino acids. CDR3 protein: CASSSDNTYEQYF. The CDR3 nucleotides read TGCGCCAGCAGCTCGGACAACACCTACGAGCAGTACTTC.

The table lists this clonotype with a few counts. The chain combines TRBV12-3 or TRBV12-4 with TRBJ2-6; D remains ambiguous. The CDR3 has 13 residues. Trimming cost V 6 bases and J 1 base, with 4 bases left between them. The CDR3 nucleotides are TGTGCCAGCAGGGGATCTGGGGCCAACGTCCTGACTTTC. Translated, it gives CASRGSGANVLTF.

This rearrangement joins TRBV19 to TRBJ1-3; 10 nucleotides align to TRBD1. Germline-derived CDR1 and CDR2 are LNHDA and SQIVND (reference sequence). After removal of 3 bases from V and 3 bases from J, the junction contained 5 bases not matched to a gene. There are 16 residues in the CDR3. CDR3: CASSIIGTGVGNTIYF. In nucleotides, the CDR3 is TGTGCCAGTAGTATCATCGGGACAGGGGTTGGAAACACCATATATTTT.

The chain uses TRBV7-8 and TRBJ1-6, with D possibly matching TRBD1 (5 bases). Trimming stripped 6 bases from V and 10 bases from J, with 19 bases between. This CDR3 is built from 15 residues. Germline lookup yields CDR1 SGHVS and CDR2 FQNEAQ. CDR3 amino acids: CASSAGEGFGSPLHF. CDR3 in DNA: TGTGCCAGCAGTGCCGGGGAGGGGTTCGGCTCACCCCTCCACTTT.

The gene calls are TRBV2 and TRBJ2-2; 13 bases align to TRBD2. Germline CDR1 is SNHLY and CDR2 is FYNNEI. The CDR3 runs to 14 residues. J lost 6 bases, V lost 10 bases, and 5 bases had no gene match. CDR3 sequence (DNA): TGTGCCACGGGAGGACTAGCGGGAGCCGGGGAGCTGTTTTTT. It yields the protein CATGGLAGAGELFF. Together with reference TRBV2 and TRBJ2-2, the CDR3 gives the full variable domain: EPEVTQTPSHQVTQMGQEVILRCVPISNHLYFYWYRQILGQKVEFLVSFYNNEISEKSEIFDDQFSVERPDGSNFTLKIRSTKLEDSAMYFCATGGLAGAGELFFGEGSRLTVL.

The CDR3 spells CASSVKDTGELFF. The DNA for the CDR3 is TGTGCCAGCAGTGTAAAAGACACCGGGGAGCTGTTTTTT. This sequence joins TRBV2 and TRBJ2-2; D is unclear. With 4 bases removed from V and 3 bases from J, the gap between germline ends came to 6 bases. This CDR3 region has 13 residues. Germline-derived CDR1 and CDR2 are SNHLY and FYNNEI.

As for this clonotype: The missing conserved phenylalanine or tryptophan at the end of this CDR3 makes a read error likely. The chain carries TRBV25-1 and TRBJ2-7; D is unresolved. Germline V lookup: CDR1 MGHDK, CDR2 SYGVNS. V was cut by 1 base and J by 4 bases, with 8 bases left in between. The CDR3 sequence is 13 residues long. The CDR3 is CASSELPRYEQYS. CDR3 in DNA: TGTGCCAGCAGTGAATTGCCACGATACGAGCAGTACTCC.

The chain joins TRBV9 to TRBJ1-5; perhaps TRBD1 as D (5 bases). Germline loops: CDR1 SGDLS, CDR2 YYNGEE. V was pared by 3 bases and J by 3 bases, with 7 bases between. This CDR3 is built from 13 residues. CDR3 amino acids: CASSAGDNQPQHF. In DNA form, the CDR3 reads TGTGCCAGCAGCGCGGGGGACAATCAGCCCCAGCATTTT.

This clonotype was counted only a few times. This chain joins TRBV18 and TRBJ1-2; 7 bases map to TRBD1. CDR1 is KGHSH, CDR2 LQKENI, per germline. The CDR3 spans 17 residues. The ends lost 3 bases at V and 3 bases at J; junction bases unmatched: 13. The CDR3 DNA is TGTGCCAGCTCACCTCGGGACAGCCCCTTATGGGACTATGGCTACACCTTC. Translation gives CASSPRDSPLWDYGYTF.

The chain combines TRBV5-1 with TRBJ2-3, with 8 bases identical to TRBD2. The V gene end was trimmed by 5 bases and the J gene end by 6 bases; junction bases not matched to a gene: 8. The V gene's germline CDR1 is SGHRS and CDR2 YFSETQ. The CDR3 runs to 14 residues. CDR3: CASSISGTGDTQYF. As DNA, the CDR3 is TGCGCCAGCAGTATTAGCGGGACGGGGGATACGCAGTATTTT.

This clonotype was recorded at least ten times. This rearrangement joins TRBV15 to TRBJ2-1; 9 positions match TRBD1. Germline CDR1 LNHNV, CDR2 YYDKDF (reference sequence). The CDR3 has 20 residues. V gave up 2 bases and J gave up 2 bases; unmatched junction bases: 16. CDR3 nucleotide sequence: TGTGCCACCAGCAGAAGTCCGGGACAGGGCGGTTTGGGCCCCTACAATGAGCAGTTCTTC. This encodes CATSRSPGQGGLGPYNEQFF.